This TCR beta chain comes out of a study of technical replicates of blood from several donors listed by TCRdb under 2017. The method was the immunoSEQ multiplex PCR assay. Imported from immuneACCESS, the table was reduced by TCRdb to in-frame sequences with V and J called. These copies leave out some clones; in studies compared against another copy, an unresolved V gene accounts for under half, and the cause of the remainder is not known. This sample has some 62,000 clones in its table, and around 90% of those were observed once. The ten largest clones take up under 6.5% of the sample. A remark on this clone: Its antigen is currently not known. No base-level quality is on record; no much larger clone is a single base apart.

CDR1 and CDR2 are drawn from the germline V gene: SNHLY, FYNNEI. Taken from cysteine to phenylalanine, the CDR3 has 14 residues. Only CDR3 DNA remains: 42 bases, in frame from the first base. Clipping removes 6 bases from V and 2 bases from J, with 4 as the unmatched junction base count. Here the chain combines TRBV2 and TRBJ2-7, with 10 middle bases fitting TRBD1. The source is a human donor in good health. Some clones in this sample may be carry-over from other donors' samples. Sample: PBMCs. The CDR3 protein is CASSADRGTYEQYF. The nucleotide sequence is given as TGTGCCAGCAGCGCGGACAGGGGGACCTACGAGCAGTACTTC.